This TCR beta chain was recorded in a study of CD8 T cells in ankylosing spondylitis. Findings of the study overall: Peripheral blood samples showed relatively rare disease-linked clones, and these clones were CD8+. Earlier reports found some motif variants in synovial fluid and blood in reactive arthritis. Characteristic of ankylosing spondylitis blood, it appeared, was a TCR beta motif comprising about 8 highly homologous variants.

One entry per CDR3 protein results from TCRdb running MiXCR on the 5' RACE reads. Found here are fewer than 250,000 distinct CDR3 sequences, roughly a tenth of them singletons; the top ten hold 2.6%. This clonotype turned up a few times. Its antigen is unidentified. Trimming left V 7 bases short and J 5 bases short, with 12 bases between. This CDR3 has 14 residues. Germline V gives CDR1 SEHNR, CDR2 FQNEAQ (reference sequence). The rearrangement uses TRBV7-9 and TRBJ1-6; D gene uncertain. Sequencing used blood, either unsorted or a sorted T cell fraction (not recorded which). The receptor comes from a male donor with ankylosing spondylitis or in good health (not recorded which). DNA of the CDR3: TGTGCCAGCACCCTGGACGGGAATAATTCACCCCTCCACTTT. Protein sequence: CASTLDGNNSPLHF.